The 25 T cell receptor beta chains reported below all come from one sample, sequenced in a study of cytomegalovirus exposure and HLA in healthy donors. The PCR had 60 Vbeta and 13 Jbeta primers. Produced via immunoSEQ multiplex PCR; TCRdb's table is partial and in-frame only. The repertoire holds under 250,000 clones, with 75% to 85% as singletons. The material sequenced was PBMCs. These receptors were taken from a woman aged 35 to 49 in good health and CMV-seronegative.

This clone was counted only a few times. The gene calls are TRBV18 and TRBJ2-7; no definite D call. Trimming stripped 3 bases from V and 7 bases from J, with 10 bases between. Germline V CDR1 and CDR2: KGHSH, LQKENI. The CDR3 length is 12 residues. CDR3 loop: CASSPSAWEQYF. As DNA, the CDR3 is TGTGCCAGCTCACCCTCCGCGTGGGAGCAGTACTTC. Combining the CDR3 with reference TRBV18 and TRBJ2-7 gives the whole variable domain NAGVMQNPRHLVRRRGQEARLRCSPMKGHSHVYWYRQLPEEGLKFMVYLQKENIIDESGMPKERFSAEFPKEGPSILRIQQVVRGDSAAYFCASSPSAWEQYFGPGTRLTVT.

The chain links TRBV5-1 to TRBJ1-2; unclear D gene. Germline loops: CDR1 SGHRS, CDR2 YFSETQ. Trimming pared 4 bases from V and 6 bases from J, leaving 19 bases between. This CDR3 is 15 amino acids long. In nucleotides, the CDR3 is TGCGCCAGCAGCCTTACGATGACATCGGCCGATGGCTACACCTTC. Translating gives CASSLTMTSADGYTF.

The chain uses TRBV28 and TRBJ2-4; D possibly corresponds to TRBD1 (6 bases). CDR1 and CDR2 (germline): MDHEN, SYDVKM. V was pared by 4 bases and J by 7 bases, with 20 bases between. The CDR3 is 16 residues long. This CDR3 reads CASSYPKTGSRNIQYF. CDR3 coding DNA: TGTGCCAGCAGTTACCCTAAAACAGGGTCCCGCAACATTCAGTACTTC.

V is TRBV6-5 and J is TRBJ1-1; D call uncertain. V was pared by 0 bases and J by 1 base, with 12 bases between. This CDR3 has 16 amino acids. CDR1 and CDR2 (germline): MNHEY, SVGAGI. The CDR3 here is CASSYSPADWNTEAFF. The CDR3 nucleotides are TGTGCCAGCAGTTACTCGCCGGCGGACTGGAACACTGAAGCTTTCTTT.

This chain joins TRBV18 and TRBJ1-1; 9 bases match TRBD1. The CDR3 runs 16 residues. J gave up 2 bases and V 4 bases, and 8 bases lay outside the gene matches. Germline CDR1 and CDR2: KGHSH and LQKENI. The CDR3 region has the DNA TGTGCCAGCTCACGCGACTTGGACAGGGGAAACACTGAAGCTTTCTTT. Translated: CASSRDLDRGNTEAFF.

This clone was counted once. V usage is TRBV27 and J usage is TRBJ1-1; D may be TRBD1 (6 bases). This CDR3 region has 13 residues. Trimming stripped 2 bases from V and 11 bases from J, with 15 bases between. The germline V gene has CDR1 MNHEY and CDR2 SMNVEV (reference sequence). As DNA, the CDR3 is TGTGCCAGCAGTTTAGGACAGTGGGCCGCGGCTTTCTTT. Translated, it gives CASSLGQWAAAFF.

The CDR3 DNA is TGTGCCAGCAGCTACTGGACACCGAGCTGCTATGGCTACACCTTC. It encodes CASSYWTPSCYGYTF. The chain links TRBV7-7 to TRBJ1-2; D perhaps matches TRBD1 (5 bases). CDR3 length equals 15 residues. V was shortened by 4 bases and J by 4 bases, with 16 bases between the two germline ends. In germline, CDR1 is SSHAT, CDR2 FNYEAQ (reference sequence).

This chain connects TRBV11-2 to TRBJ2-3; no firm D call. The CDR3 totals 12 residues. Germline CDR1 SGHAT, CDR2 FQNNGV. V lost 5 bases to trimming and J lost 3 bases, with 6 bases between them. The DNA of the CDR3 is TGTGCCAGCAGCCAAATTACAGATACGCAGTATTTT. Protein sequence: CASSQITDTQYF.

The V gene is TRBV11-2, the J gene TRBJ2-7; D is undetermined. CDR3 size: 11 residues. CDR1 is SGHAT, CDR2 FQNNGV, per germline. The germline V and J ends were trimmed by 5 bases and 2 bases, with 4 bases remaining between them. This CDR3 reads CASSPAYEQYF. CDR3 nucleotide sequence: TGTGCCAGCAGCCCGGCCTACGAGCAGTACTTC. Filled out from reference TRBV11-2 and TRBJ2-7, the complete variable domain reads EAGVAQSPRYKIIEKRQSVAFWCNPISGHATLYWYQQILGQGPKLLIQFQNNGVVDDSQLPKDRFSAERLKGVDSTLKIQPAKLEDSAVYLCASSPAYEQYFGPGTRLTVT.

This chain links TRBV10-3 with TRBJ2-1, with TRBD2 matching over 8 bases. The CDR3 consists of 15 residues. V lost 9 bases, J lost 6 bases, and 13 bases stayed unmatched. Germline V gene sequence: CDR1 ENHRY, CDR2 SYGVKD. CDR3 region: CAIGVSGKVVNEQFF. CDR3 nucleotides: TGTGCCATTGGGGTTAGCGGGAAAGTAGTCAATGAGCAGTTCTTC.

The chain employs TRBV6-1 and TRBJ1-2; TRBD1 might be the D (6 bases). V shed 6 bases and J shed 4 bases, with 9 bases lying between them. The CDR3 loop spans 12 amino acids. Germline CDR1 and CDR2: MNHNS and SASEGT. The CDR3 nucleotides read TGTGCCAGCAGCGGACAGCTCTATGGCTACACCTTC. It yields the protein CASSGQLYGYTF.

V is TRBV4-1 and J is TRBJ1-5; D might be TRBD1 (6 bases). The V and J ends lost 1 base and 4 bases respectively, with 14 bases between them. Per the germline V gene, CDR1 is MGHRA and CDR2 is YSYEKL. The CDR3 has 16 residues. The CDR3 DNA follows: TGCGCCAGCAGCCAAGTAGAGGGGGTCGGTAATCAGCCCCAGCATTTT. The encoded protein is CASSQVEGVGNQPQHF.

The V and J genes are TRBV18 and TRBJ1-4; a possible D gene is TRBD1 (6 bases). Germline V gene sequence: CDR1 KGHSH, CDR2 LQKENI. V dropped 5 bases and J dropped 3 bases, with 22 bases sitting between them. The CDR3 spans 18 residues. CDR3 in DNA: TGTGCCAGCTCAGGAAGCAGGGGCGTTACGAGATCTAATGAAAAACTGTTTTTT. Protein: CASSGSRGVTRSNEKLFF.

This clone was seen a few times. This chain links TRBV5-6 with TRBJ1-2; D ambiguous. The V gene lost 2 bases and the J gene lost 4 bases, with 9 bases spanning the gap. The CDR3 runs 13 residues. CDR1 SGHDT and CDR2 YYEEEE come from the germline V gene. CDR3 sequence: CASSFAGSYGYTF. In DNA, the CDR3 is TGTGCCAGCAGCTTCGCGGGGAGCTATGGCTACACCTTC.

The rearrangement joins TRBV9 to TRBJ2-1, with D hard to call. In germline, CDR1 is SGDLS, CDR2 YYNGEE. Trimming shortened V by 0 bases and J by 9 bases, and 7 bases separated the two germline ends. This CDR3 comprises 12 residues. CDR3 sequence reads: CASSVVGGEQFF. CDR3 nucleotide sequence: TGTGCCAGCAGCGTAGTTGGCGGTGAGCAGTTCTTC.

J is TRBJ2-1 and V is TRBV21-1; the table gives TRBD2 as D, unverified against the DNA. TRBV21-1 is recorded as a pseudogene. This CDR3 is built from 16 residues. CDR3 sequence reads: CASSKAMPSGRDEQFF. The CDR3 DNA follows: TGTGCCAGCAGCAAAGCCATGCCTAGCGGGAGGGATGAGCAGTTCTTC.

The chain carries TRBV11-2 and TRBJ2-7; D is ambiguous. CDR3 length: 14 amino acids. Trimming shortened V by 1 base and J by 4 bases, and 11 bases separated the two germline ends. CDR1 is SGHAT and CDR2 is FQNNGV in the germline V gene. CDR3 in DNA: TGTGCCAGCAGCTTAGGCAACGCAGGATACGAGCAGTACTTC. Its protein product is CASSLGNAGYEQYF.

The chain has TRBV1 and TRBJ2-1; the DNA was not used to check the table's D call, TRBD2. TRBV1 is a documented pseudogene. The length of the CDR3 is 15 residues. In DNA form, the CDR3 reads TGCACCAGCACAATCGCAGCGGGAAGGACCAATGAGCAGTTCTTC. It translates to CTSTIAAGRTNEQFF.

This sequence joins TRBV29-1 and TRBJ1-2; D is undetermined. Germline V lookup: CDR1 SQVTM, CDR2 ANQGSEA. Trimming left V 4 bases short and J 6 bases short, with 12 bases between. CDR3 length equals 12 residues. This chain's CDR3 is CSVVERRNGYTF. CDR3 DNA: TGCAGCGTTGTGGAGAGGCGTAATGGCTACACCTTC. The variable domain in full, completed from reference TRBV29-1 and TRBJ1-2, reads SAVISQKPSRDICQRGTSLTIQCQVDSQVTMMFWYRQQPGQSLTLIATANQGSEATYESGFVIDKFPISRPNLTFSTLTVSNMSPEDSSIYLCSVVERRNGYTFGSGTRLTVV.

The chain recombines TRBV18 with TRBJ1-2, with a weak D call TRBD1 (6 bases). The germline V gene has CDR1 KGHSH and CDR2 LQKENI. The length of the CDR3 is 16 residues. The ends were cut back, 2 bases at V and 4 bases at J, with 17 bases in the middle. The CDR3 loop reads CASSPYKTGSFYGYTF. CDR3 in DNA: TGTGCCAGCTCACCATATAAGACAGGCAGCTTCTATGGCTACACCTTC.

This chain joins TRBV28 and TRBJ2-2; TRBD2 aligns across 9 bases. Trimming cost V 7 bases and J 6 bases; bases outside gene matches: 9. Germline V gene data show CDR1 as MDHEN and CDR2 as SYDVKM. The CDR3 covers 15 residues. CDR3 protein: CASMMGGGVSGELFF. In DNA, the CDR3 is TGTGCCAGCATGATGGGCGGGGGGGTGTCCGGGGAGCTGTTTTTT.

The chain carries TRBV7-9 and TRBJ2-1, with D unresolved. The ends were cut back, 5 bases at V and 0 bases at J, with 17 bases in the middle. From germline, CDR1 is SEHNR and CDR2 FQNEAQ (reference sequence). The CDR3 has 17 residues. The CDR3 DNA follows: TGTGCCAGCAGCCCCTCGACGGAGACGAGCTCCTACAATGAGCAGTTCTTC. It encodes CASSPSTETSSYNEQFF. Full variable domain (missing parts from reference TRBV7-9 and TRBJ2-1): DTGVSQNPRHKITKRGQNVTFRCDPISEHNRLYWYRQTLGQGPEFLTYFQNEAQLEKSRLLSDRFSAERPKGSFSTLEIQRTEQGDSAMYLCASSPSTETSSYNEQFFGPGTRLTVL.

The V and J genes are TRBV27 and TRBJ2-7, with 12 bases matching TRBD2. V shed 5 bases and J 3 bases; nucleotides not matched to a gene: 11. Germline CDR1 MNHEY, CDR2 SMNVEV (reference sequence). The CDR3 covers 17 residues. As DNA, the CDR3 is TGTGCCAGCAGTACTTATGGGGGGACTAGCGGGCTCTACGAGCAGTACTTC. This gives the protein CASSTYGGTSGLYEQYF.

The chain combines TRBV10-3 with TRBJ1-1; TRBD1 is a possible D gene (5 bases). Trimming took off 6 bases at V and 3 bases at J, with 14 bases between the two ends. Germline values: CDR1 ENHRY, CDR2 SYGVKD. The CDR3 covers 14 residues. The CDR3 DNA sequence: TGTGCCATCAGCAGGGTGGGAAAAGACACTGAAGCTTTCTTT. This translates into CAISRVGKDTEAFF.

This sequence joins TRBV28 and TRBJ2-7, with 9 bases identical to TRBD2. V lost 6 bases to trimming and J lost 5 bases; unmatched junction nucleotides: 14. Germline V lookup: CDR1 MDHEN, CDR2 SYDVKM. This CDR3 contains 16 residues. The CDR3 bases are TGTGCCAGCAGCCCCGCCGCGGGAGGGCCTATCCACGAGCAGTACTTC. Its protein is CASSPAAGGPIHEQYF.